This T cell receptor (beta chain) was sequenced during a study of patients and donors after allogeneic stem cell transplantation. This clonotype has a handful of counts. MiXCR, applied by TCRdb to the RT-PCR reads, yields one record per CDR3 protein. The table includes approximately 220,000 distinct CDR3 sequences, around two fifths detected once. Sequencing input: blood, either unsorted or a sorted T cell fraction (not recorded which). This clonotype was obtained from a human donor who was either an allogeneic HSCT recipient or a stem cell or donor lymphocyte infusion donor (not recorded which). It is not recorded whose cells these are; they may come from a transplant donor.

Here the CDR3 reads CASSQVSDSSWSSPLHF. The CDR3 DNA follows: TGCGCCAGCAGCCAAGTCAGTGACTCGTCATGGAGCTCACCCCTCCACTTT. The chain employs TRBV4-3 and TRBJ1-6; D gene ambiguous. Trimming pared 1 base from V and 10 bases from J, leaving 20 bases between. The CDR3 has 17 amino acids. Germline V gives CDR1 LGHNA, CDR2 YSLEER.